The 20 T cell receptor beta chains below were found in one sample sequenced in a study of T-cell memory formation after mild COVID-19. In TCRdb, the 5' RACE reads were re-called with MiXCR into one record per CDR3 protein. The sample lists roughly 560,000 distinct CDR3 sequences, roughly 20% occurring once. Sequencing was performed on PBMCs or a T cell subset sorted from them (not recorded which). The receptors were gathered from an adult woman who had mild COVID-19 (a few samples of this study predate the infection). Cell type and time point are not known.

This clonotype was recorded a few times. The chain joins TRBV5-1 to TRBJ2-1; 10 nucleotides line up with TRBD1. The CDR3 length is 15 residues. The junction had 10 bases not matched to a gene; V was cut back by 5 bases and J by 8 bases. Germline lookup yields CDR1 SGHRS and CDR2 YFSETQ. This CDR3 is CASRPPGTGADEQFF. The CDR3 DNA is TGCGCCAGCAGACCCCCCGGGACAGGGGCGGATGAGCAGTTCTTC.

This clonotype has just a few counts. This sequence joins TRBV11-1 and TRBJ2-3; 7 positions agree with TRBD2. V shed 5 bases and J 8 bases; nucleotides not matched to a gene: 10. The CDR3 spans 14 residues. Germline CDR1 and CDR2: SGHAT and FQDESV (reference sequence). CDR3 sequence reads: CASSPDPGGGTQYF. CDR3 in DNA: TGTGCCAGCAGCCCGGACCCGGGGGGAGGTACGCAGTATTTT.

This clonotype turned up a few times. The genes are TRBV10-3 and TRBJ1-1; no firm D call. The CDR3 has 12 amino acids. CDR1 ENHRY and CDR2 SYGVKD come from the germline V gene. V lost 0 bases and J 11 bases, leaving 10 bases between the germline ends. The CDR3 is CAISESRQEAFF. For the CDR3, the DNA is TGTGCCATCAGTGAGTCTCGCCAAGAGGCTTTCTTT.

This clonotype was detected only a few times. This sequence joins TRBV3-1 and TRBJ2-2; D is possibly TRBD2 (6 bases). This CDR3 comprises 13 residues. V dropped 4 bases and J dropped 7 bases, with 10 bases sitting between them. From germline, CDR1 is LGHDT and CDR2 YNNKEL (reference sequence). CDR3 sequence: CASSPTSNGELFF. Here the CDR3 DNA reads TGTGCCAGCAGCCCTACTAGCAACGGGGAGCTGTTTTTT.

This clonotype was counted at least ten times. V is TRBV7-9 and J is TRBJ2-1, with D possibly being TRBD1 or TRBD2 (5 bases each). In germline, CDR1 is SEHNR, CDR2 FQNEAQ (reference sequence). Deletions cut 5 bases from V and 7 bases from J, with 12 bases between. The CDR3 is 13 amino acids. DNA of the CDR3: TGTGCCAGCAGCCCCGCCGGGGCGAATGAGCAGTTCTTC. Its protein is CASSPAGANEQFF.

The table lists this clonotype with a few counts. The chain links TRBV7-2 to TRBJ2-2; 8 nucleotides agree with TRBD2. Germline V gives CDR1 SGHTA, CDR2 FQGNSA. The CDR3 contains 16 residues. V was clipped by 5 bases and J by 2 bases; unmatched bases: 7. DNA for the CDR3: TGTGCCAGCAGCCCTCTCAGCGGGGGAAACACCGGGGAGCTGTTTTTT. Protein: CASSPLSGGNTGELFF.

The rearrangement uses TRBV25-1 and TRBJ2-5; the D gene is possibly TRBD1 (5 bases). The CDR3 length is 15 residues. Germline V gene lookup returns CDR1 MGHDK and CDR2 SYGVNS. V lost 3 bases, J lost 5 bases, and 16 bases lay in between. The CDR3 here is CASSDVGASWETQYF. CDR3 bases: TGTGCCAGCAGTGATGTAGGGGCCTCTTGGGAGACCCAGTACTTC. Complete variable domain (other parts from reference TRBV25-1 and TRBJ2-5): EADIYQTPRYLVIGTGKKITLECSQTMGHDKMYWYQQDPGMELHLIHYSYGVNSTEKGDLSSESTVSRIRTEHFPLTLESARPSHTSQYLCASSDVGASWETQYFGPGTRLLVL.

This clonotype was found a few times. The J gene is TRBJ1-3, the V gene TRBV7-9; D gene uncertain. Germline V CDR1 and CDR2: SEHNR, FQNEAQ (reference sequence). The ends were cut back, 4 bases at V and 0 bases at J, with 7 bases in the middle. This CDR3 contains 14 residues. The CDR3 is CASSSPGSGNTIYF. CDR3 coding DNA: TGTGCCAGCAGCTCCCCGGGCTCTGGAAACACCATATATTTT.

This chain connects TRBV11-2 to TRBJ1-1, with TRBD1 matching 8 bases. This CDR3 has 15 residues. Losses at the gene ends were 4 bases for V and 0 bases for J; bases not matched to a gene: 4. Germline V lookup: CDR1 SGHAT, CDR2 FQNNGV. DNA for the CDR3: TGTGCCAGCAGCTACAGGGGGACCATGAACACTGAAGCTTTCTTT. Translated: CASSYRGTMNTEAFF.

The chain employs TRBV7-9 and TRBJ1-6; D unclear. Germline V gene lookup returns CDR1 SEHNR and CDR2 FQNEAQ (reference sequence). With 1 base removed from V and 9 bases from J, the gap between germline ends came to 19 bases. The CDR3 sequence is 17 residues long. Here the CDR3 DNA reads TGTGCCAGCAGCTTAGTCGGTGCGGGTCGCCCAAGTTCACCCCTCCACTTT. Amino acid sequence: CASSLVGAGRPSSPLHF.

The gene calls are TRBV18 and TRBJ2-3; the match to TRBD2 covers 8 bases. V dropped 1 base and J dropped 1; count of bases not matched to a gene: 10. In germline, CDR1 is KGHSH, CDR2 LQKENI. This CDR3 is 18 amino acids long. CDR3 DNA sequence: TGTGCCAGCTCACCACGAACGAAAACTAGCGGACGCACAGATACGCAGTATTTT. Translation: CASSPRTKTSGRTDTQYF. The full variable domain, rest sourced from reference TRBV18 and TRBJ2-3, is NAGVMQNPRHLVRRRGQEARLRCSPMKGHSHVYWYRQLPEEGLKFMVYLQKENIIDESGMPKERFSAEFPKEGPSILRIQQVVRGDSAAYFCASSPRTKTSGRTDTQYFGPGTRLTVL.

Only a few counts were recorded for this clonotype. This chain joins TRBV7-9 and TRBJ2-2; no clear D. CDR1 SEHNR and CDR2 FQNEAQ come from the germline V gene (reference sequence). V was shortened by 5 bases and J by 2 bases, with 9 bases between the two germline ends. The CDR3 sequence is 14 residues long. The CDR3: CASSLDQNTGELFF. The CDR3 nucleotides read TGTGCCAGCAGCCTCGACCAAAACACCGGGGAGCTGTTTTTT.

This clonotype has ten or more counts. V usage is TRBV20-1 and J usage is TRBJ2-1; 13 bases agree with TRBD2. This CDR3 has 19 amino acids. The junction had 19 bases not matched to a gene; V was cut back by 1 base and J by 10 bases. CDR1 DFQATT and CDR2 SNEGSKA come from the germline V gene (reference sequence). CDR3 nucleotide sequence: TGCAGTGCTAGAGCCCCGACAGGTAGCGGACTAGCGGGAGCCGAGGAGCAGTTCTTC. It encodes CSARAPTGSGLAGAEEQFF.

The rearrangement joins TRBV9 to TRBJ2-1; TRBD2 matches 14 bases. The CDR3 length is 17 residues. Germline CDR1 and CDR2: SGDLS and YYNGEE. The junction had 5 bases not matched to a gene; V was cut back by 3 bases and J by 3 bases. The CDR3 nucleotides read TGTGCCAGCAGCGCCGGACTAGCGGGAGGAGACTACAATGAGCAGTTCTTC. Translated: CASSAGLAGGDYNEQFF.

The V call is TRBV3-1, the J call TRBJ2-1; D is perhaps TRBD1 or TRBD2 (5 bases each). The length of the CDR3 is 15 residues. The V gene lost 2 bases and the J gene lost 2 bases, with 10 bases spanning the gap. The V gene's germline CDR1 is LGHDT and CDR2 YNNKEL (reference sequence). This chain's CDR3 is CASSQLGTTYNEQFF. In nucleotides, the CDR3 is TGTGCCAGCAGCCAATTGGGGACCACCTACAATGAGCAGTTCTTC.

This clonotype was seen at least ten times. V gene TRBV20-1 combines with J gene TRBJ2-7, with 11 bases lining up with TRBD2. CDR1 is DFQATT, CDR2 SNEGSKA, per germline (reference sequence). CDR3 length equals 16 residues. V shed 5 bases, J shed 2 bases, and the junction held 11 bases outside the gene matches. The CDR3 reads CSAPGLAGPRAYEQYF. CDR3 DNA: TGCAGTGCTCCCGGACTAGCGGGCCCTCGGGCCTACGAGCAGTACTTC.

V usage is TRBV2 and J usage is TRBJ1-2, with D hard to call. V lost 2 bases and J lost 6, with 13 bases in between. CDR3 length: 14 residues. Germline V CDR1 and CDR2: SNHLY, FYNNEI. CDR3 in amino acids: CASSERVSYHGYTF. In DNA, the CDR3 is TGTGCCAGCAGTGAACGGGTCAGCTACCATGGCTACACCTTC. The full variable domain, rest sourced from reference TRBV2 and TRBJ1-2, is EPEVTQTPSHQVTQMGQEVILRCVPISNHLYFYWYRQILGQKVEFLVSFYNNEISEKSEIFDDQFSVERPDGSNFTLKIRSTKLEDSAMYFCASSERVSYHGYTFGSGTRLTVV.

This clonotype has only a few counts. The chain uses TRBV3-1 and TRBJ1-1; D unresolved. The CDR3 is 13 amino acids. The germline V gene has CDR1 LGHDT and CDR2 YNNKEL (reference sequence). Trimming cost V 3 bases and J 6 bases, with 11 bases left between them. The CDR3 sequence is CASSQRSGAEAFF. The CDR3 nucleotides read TGTGCCAGCAGCCAGCGCTCAGGCGCTGAAGCTTTCTTT.

This clonotype was found many times. The rearrangement links TRBV12-3 or TRBV12-4 to TRBJ2-1; TRBD2 matches 8 bases. The CDR3 length is 17 residues. Trimming at V came to 3 bases and at J to 12 bases, leaving 19 bases not matched to a gene. CDR3 nucleotides: TGTGCCAGCAGTTTTTATAATCTCAGCGGGAGAAACTATGGGCAGTTCTTC. It codes for CASSFYNLSGRNYGQFF.

This clonotype was observed a few times. The rearrangement uses TRBV9 and TRBJ2-7; D is uncertain. Germline CDR1 reads SGDLS; CDR2 reads YYNGEE. The CDR3 has 12 amino acids. The V end lost 1 base, the J end lost 5 bases, and 7 bases lay between the germline ends. In DNA form, the CDR3 reads TGTGCCAGCAGCGTAAGCAACCACGAGCAGTACTTC. It specifies CASSVSNHEQYF.